Listed below are T cell receptor beta chains from one sample, sequenced in a study of cytomegalovirus exposure and HLA in healthy donors. Assay: immunoSEQ multiplex PCR; the TCRdb copy retains only in-frame clones and omits some. In all, the sample yields tens of thousands of clones. The sequenced sample was PBMCs. These receptor sequences come from a female donor in good health and CMV-seronegative. CDR3s include the opening cysteine and the closing phenylalanine or tryptophan.

TRBJ1-5 | TRBV5-5 | CASRPGMGMESNQPQHF
TRBJ2-7 | TRBV18 | CASSPTGGGLSSYEQYF
TRBJ2-5 | TRBV5-1 | CASSATGGSGETQYF
TRBJ1-6 | TRBV5-1 | CASSPGQGNSPLHF
TRBJ1-1 | TRBV5-6 | CASSLGVVEDLNTEAFF
TRBJ2-2 | TRBV7-9 | CASSVDRDAGELFF
TRBJ2-7 | TRBV6-1 | CASSERSGQATYEQYF
TRBJ1-2 | TRBV27 | CASRTDREDYTF
TRBJ1-5 | TRBV19 | CASSIAGRGKGSNQPQHF
TRBJ2-5 | TRBV11-3 | CASSGGGGAETQYF
TRBJ2-3 | TRBV6-5 | CASRRSGGFTDTQYF
TRBJ2-2 | TRBV9 | CASRGLRTGELFF
TRBJ2-5 | TRBV7-3 | CASSLNPTGGETQYF
TRBJ2-2 | TRBV6-1 | CASSAQGAIGELFF
TRBJ1-6 | TRBV14 | CASSLRLGPQEPSPLHF
TRBJ2-3 | TRBV4-2 | CASSLDLARQSADTQYF
TRBJ2-7 | TRBV7-8 | CASSYGSTGLEREQYF
TRBJ1-5 | TRBV7-8 | CASSLRRRQDSNQPQHF
TRBJ1-2 | TRBV6-6 | CASSYWDRSKVYGYTF
TRBJ2-7 | TRBV27 | CASTATWSSYEQYF
TRBJ2-7 | TRBV6-5 | CASRVKPEGIGEQYF
TRBJ1-1 | TRBV6-1 | CASSAQGNGNTEAFF
TRBJ1-6 | TRBV5-4 | CASSRRKQTGAGSPLHF
TRBJ1-1 | TRBV2 | CASRVGQGRDTEAFF
TRBJ2-6 | TRBV5-1 | CASSQRSGTSSGANVLTF
TRBJ2-3 | TRBV5-1 | CASSLAGVSTDTQYF
TRBJ1-2 | TRBV7-2 | CASSQQSSYGYTF
TRBJ2-5 | TRBV6-1 | CATTGGPVQETQYF
TRBJ1-1 | TRBV11-2 | CASSPDRLTMNTEAFF
TRBJ2-7 | TRBV6-5 | CASRAPGGGYEQYF
TRBJ1-1 | TRBV7-9 | CASSLGRVGNTEAFF
TRBJ2-1 | TRBV19 | CASRGRGAINEQFF
TRBJ2-3 | TRBV10-3 | CAISEPGQGERDTQYF
TRBJ1-2 | TRBV9 | CASSVGQGAGGYTF
TRBJ2-7 | TRBV20-1 | CSAYDSYEQYF
TRBJ2-3 | TRBV18 | CASSPRGVAGTDTQYF